This T cell receptor (beta chain) emerged from a study of molecular identifiers for immune sequencing clone quantification. With listed TCR primers and previously described methods, bulk TCR libraries were prepared. TCRdb reprocessed the PCR reads via MiXCR and lists one record per CDR3 protein. This table holds about 640,000 distinct CDR3 sequences, 15% to 20% found once. The CDR3 runs to 16 residues. Germline lookup yields CDR1 LGHNA and CDR2 YNFKEQ. V was clipped by 1 base and J by 7 bases, with 17 bases between them. Findings of the study overall: Clonotypes surpassing 20 RNA copies contained over 97% of effector molecules, versus under 1% in naive cells.

This clonotype was counted only a few times. The target antigen is unknown. The sequenced sample consisted of naive CD8+ T cells from blood, with Jurkat cell RNA spiked in. The subset denotes: FACS-sorted CD8+CD4-CCR7+CD45RA+ naive T cells. V is TRBV4-2 and J is TRBJ2-1, with TRBD2 as a possible D gene (5 bases). The sequence was obtained from a human donor in good health. Some libraries in this study had Jurkat cell RNA spiked in. CDR3 sequence: CASSQGYRGIGNEQFF. In DNA form, the CDR3 reads TGTGCCAGCAGCCAAGGGTACCGGGGAATTGGAAATGAGCAGTTCTTC.